A single sample is the source of the 2 T cell receptor beta chains below, sequenced in a study of cytomegalovirus exposure and HLA in healthy donors. It was with 60 Vbeta and 13 Jbeta primers that the PCR ran. Measured with immunoSEQ multiplex PCR; TCRdb has only the in-frame clones, and not every one. The repertoire holds about 200,000 clones, with approximately 80% as singletons. The sequenced material came from PBMCs. These receptors were collected from a woman aged 25 to 39 in good health and CMV-seronegative.

This chain connects TRBV5-4 to TRBJ2-2, with D perhaps TRBD1 (7 bases). Trimming removed 4 bases from V and 1 base from J, with 14 bases in between. Germline CDR1 and CDR2: SGHNT and YYREEE (reference sequence). This CDR3 is built from 16 residues. The CDR3 protein is CASSTRQGGNTGELFF. DNA of the CDR3: TGTGCCAGCAGCACCCGACAGGGAGGGAACACCGGGGAGCTGTTTTTT.

With respect to this clone: This CDR3 is also generated by other DNA sequences in the sample. The chain couples TRBV28 to TRBJ2-7, with D hard to call. CDR1 MDHEN and CDR2 SYDVKM come from the germline V gene. The CDR3 runs 11 residues. The V end was cut by 5 bases, the J end by 4 bases, with 6 bases between. The CDR3 spells CASSPRYEQYF. The CDR3 DNA is TGTGCCAGCAGTCCGAGGTACGAGCAGTACTTC.